The source of this T cell receptor beta chain is a study of T cells in Graves' hyperthyroidism and ophthalmopathy. There are many counts of this clonotype. Its antigen remains unidentified. V shed 7 bases and J 9 bases; nucleotides not matched to a gene: 5. Germline values: CDR1 DFQATT, CDR2 SNEGSKA (reference sequence). The CDR3 totals 12 residues. General study points: Classification by a 13 V-J model distinguished ophthalmopathy from stable hyperthyroidism. Ophthalmopathy was predicted by the model a median of 6.5 months ahead of onset. Blood also contained most expanded thyroid clonotypes above 0.001.

Amplified regions were TCR beta CDR3 sequences from RNA transcripts. HTBI primers were used for first-round RT-PCR of the TCR CDR3. In TCRdb, the multiplex PCR reads were re-called with MiXCR into one record per CDR3 protein. The sample has a few hundred thousand distinct CDR3 sequences, roughly 13% seen once. This receptor was obtained from a woman aged 40 to 55 with Graves' ophthalmopathy. The chain employs TRBV20-1 and TRBJ2-1; 11 bases are a match to TRBD1. The sample comprised blood. The CDR3 coding sequence is TGCAGTGTCTGGACAGGGGGCAGTGAGCAGTTCTTC. Its protein is CSVWTGGSEQFF.